A selection of T cell receptor beta chains follows, all from one sample in a study of graft-versus-host responses after intestinal transplantation. Profiling relied on immunoSEQ multiplex PCR, and the TCRdb table lists in-frame clones only, not all of them. This repertoire shows over 80,000 clones, about nine tenths found once; its top ten account for roughly 0.2%. No antigen has been identified for these receptors. The sample here was unstimulated CD4+ T cells sorted from spleen or lymph node cells, taken before transplant. The receptors come from a human donor who was the organ donor for an intestinal transplant. The CDR3 runs from the conserved cysteine through the conserved F or W. D genes are given only for firm matches. Size is omitted from some rows. Given values are once, few, many or a class for expanded clones.

v_gene	j_gene	abundance	d_gene	CDR3nt	CDR3aa
TRBV19	TRBJ2-1	-	TRBD2	TGTGCCAGTAGAAAACTAGCGGGGGGAAGGAATGAGCAGTTCTTC	CASRKLAGGRNEQFF
TRBV18	TRBJ1-3	-	-	TGTGCCAGCTCACCGTTCTTATCGGTCTCTGGAAACACCATATATTTT	CASSPFLSVSGNTIYF
TRBV7-2	TRBJ1-2	-	-	TGTGCCAGCAGCGCAGGGCTGGGGTATGGCTACACCTTC	CASSAGLGYGYTF
TRBV7-3	TRBJ2-1	-	TRBD2	TGTGCCAGCAGCCCGGGGGGAGTACGGGAGCAGTTCTTC	CASSPGGVREQFF
TRBV4-3	TRBJ2-3	-	TRBD1	TGCGCCAGCAGCCAGGAGGGACAGGGGGCGAGGGCAGATACGCAGTATTTT	CASSQEGQGARADTQYF
TRBV30	TRBJ1-6	-	TRBD1	TGTGCCTGGATGACAGGGACCTATAATTCACCCCTCCACTTT	CAWMTGTYNSPLHF
TRBV7-9	TRBJ2-1	-	-	TGTGCCAGCAGCTCAGTGGTCGATGAGCAGTTCTTC	CASSSVVDEQFF
TRBV25-1	TRBJ1-1	-	-	TGTGCCAGCAGTGAAATGAGCACTGAAGCTTTCTTT	CASSEMSTEAFF
TRBV18	TRBJ1-4	once	-	TGTGCCAGCTCTCCGCTAACCTTAGGGGAAAATGAAAAACTGTTTTTT	CASSPLTLGENEKLFF
TRBV4-1	TRBJ2-7	-	TRBD1	TGCGCCAGCAGCCTAGGGCCGGGACAGGGTACCTACGAGCAGTACTTC	CASSLGPGQGTYEQYF
TRBV19	TRBJ1-1	-	TRBD1	TGTGCCAGTAGTACACGCAGGGGGAAGAACACTGAAGCTTTCTTT	CASSTRRGKNTEAFF
TRBV2	TRBJ1-6	-	TRBD1	TGTGCCAGCAGTGTGGAGACAGGGGAGAATTCACCCCTCCACTTT	CASSVETGENSPLHF
TRBV27	TRBJ1-6	-	TRBD1	TGTGCCAGCAGCTACGCTTCGGGACAGGGGACCGCACCCCTCCACTTT	CASSYASGQGTAPLHF
TRBV4-2	TRBJ1-1	-	-	TGTGCCAGCAGCTCAGTTCCCAGGGGAACGAACACTGAAGCTTTCTTT	CASSSVPRGTNTEAFF
TRBV5-1	TRBJ2-5	-	TRBD1	TGCGCCAGCAGCTTGGGGGGACAGCCAGGGGTGCAGTACTTC	CASSLGGQPGVQYF
TRBV11-2	TRBJ2-3	-	TRBD1	TGTGCCAGCAGACGCCGGGACAGGGGATCGTGGGCAGATACGCAGTATTTT	CASRRRDRGSWADTQYF
TRBV9	TRBJ1-5	-	TRBD1	TGTGCCAGCAGCCATGAGGGGGCGCCTCAGCCCCAGCATTTT	CASSHEGAPQPQHF
TRBV5-1	TRBJ1-2	-	TRBD1	TGCGCCAGCAGCTTCGGGACAGGGTGGGGCTATGGCTACACCTTC	CASSFGTGWGYGYTF
TRBV10-3	TRBJ1-3	few	-	TGTGCCATCAGTGAGGGAGGGAATCGAGCATACCTCTCTGGAAACACCATATATTTT	CAISEGGNRAYLSGNTIYF
TRBV19	TRBJ2-7	few	TRBD2	TGTGCCAGTAGTATTGGGGGGGCCTACGAGCAGTACTTC	CASSIGGAYEQYF